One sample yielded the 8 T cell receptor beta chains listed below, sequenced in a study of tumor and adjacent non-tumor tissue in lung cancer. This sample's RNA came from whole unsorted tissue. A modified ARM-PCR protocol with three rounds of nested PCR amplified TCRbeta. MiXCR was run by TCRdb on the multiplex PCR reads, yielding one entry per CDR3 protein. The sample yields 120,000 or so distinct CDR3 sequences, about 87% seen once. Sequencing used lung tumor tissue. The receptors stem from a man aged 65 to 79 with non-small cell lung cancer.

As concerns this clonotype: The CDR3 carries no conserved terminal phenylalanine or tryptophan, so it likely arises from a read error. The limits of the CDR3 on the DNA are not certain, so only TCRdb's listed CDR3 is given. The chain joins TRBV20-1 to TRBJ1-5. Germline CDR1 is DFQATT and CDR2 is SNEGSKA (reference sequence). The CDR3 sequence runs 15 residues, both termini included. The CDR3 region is CSARATGTGLGPQHS.

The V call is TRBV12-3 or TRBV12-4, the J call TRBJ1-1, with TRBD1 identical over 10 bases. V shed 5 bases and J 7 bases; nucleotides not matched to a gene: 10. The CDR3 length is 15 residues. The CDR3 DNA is TGTGCCAGCAGTCCCCAGGGGACAGGGGATCTTGAAGCTTTCTTT. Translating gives CASSPQGTGDLEAFF.

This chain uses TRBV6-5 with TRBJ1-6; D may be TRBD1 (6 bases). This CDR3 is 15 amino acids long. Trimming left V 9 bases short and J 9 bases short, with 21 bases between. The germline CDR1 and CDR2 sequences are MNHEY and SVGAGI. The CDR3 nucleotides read TGTGCCAGGAGGACAGTCGAAAGACTTAGTTCACCCCTCCACTTT. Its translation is CARRTVERLSSPLHF.

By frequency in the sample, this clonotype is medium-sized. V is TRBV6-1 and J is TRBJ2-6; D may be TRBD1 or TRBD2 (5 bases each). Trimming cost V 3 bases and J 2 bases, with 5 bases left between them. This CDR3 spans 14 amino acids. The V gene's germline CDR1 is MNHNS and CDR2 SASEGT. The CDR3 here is CASSEGAGANVLTF. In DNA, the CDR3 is TGTGCCAGCAGTGAGGGGGCTGGGGCCAACGTCCTGACTTTC.

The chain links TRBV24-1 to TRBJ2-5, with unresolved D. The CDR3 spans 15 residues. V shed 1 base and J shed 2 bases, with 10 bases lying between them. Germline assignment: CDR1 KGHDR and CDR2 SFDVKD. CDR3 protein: CATSDLMACQETQYF. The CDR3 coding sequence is TGTGCCACCAGTGATTTAATGGCGTGTCAAGAGACCCAGTACTTC.

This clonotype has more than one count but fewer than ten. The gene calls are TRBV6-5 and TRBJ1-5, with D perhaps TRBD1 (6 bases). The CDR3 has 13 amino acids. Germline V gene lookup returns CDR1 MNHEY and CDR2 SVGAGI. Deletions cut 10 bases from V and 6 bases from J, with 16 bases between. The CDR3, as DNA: TGTGCCAACAGCAGGGACATTCCTCAGCCCCAGCATTTT. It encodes CANSRDIPQPQHF.

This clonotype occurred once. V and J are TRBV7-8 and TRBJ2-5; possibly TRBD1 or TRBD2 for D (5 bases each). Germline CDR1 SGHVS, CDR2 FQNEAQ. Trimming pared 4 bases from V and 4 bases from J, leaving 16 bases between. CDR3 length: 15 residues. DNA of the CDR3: TGTGCCAGCAGCTCTAGCCATAGGGGCGGAGAGACCCAGTACTTC. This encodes CASSSSHRGGETQYF. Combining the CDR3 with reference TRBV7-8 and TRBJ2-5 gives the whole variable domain GAGVSQSPRYKVAKRGQDVALRCDPISGHVSLFWYQQALGQGPEFLTYFQNEAQLDKSGLPSDRFFAERPEGSVSTLKIQRTQQEDSAVYLCASSSSHRGGETQYFGPGTRLLVL.

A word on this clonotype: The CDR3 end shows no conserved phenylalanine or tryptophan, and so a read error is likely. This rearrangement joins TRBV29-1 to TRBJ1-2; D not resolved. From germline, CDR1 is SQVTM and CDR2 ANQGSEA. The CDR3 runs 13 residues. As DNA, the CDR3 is TGCAGCGTTGAAGGCGGCGGAATCTATGACTACACCATC. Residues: CSVEGGGIYDYTI.